Given below is one TCR beta chain in context. The germline V gene has CDR1 GTSNPN and CDR2 SVGIG (reference sequence). This CDR3 region has 16 residues. V lost 2 bases and J lost 4; bases outside the gene matches: 6. This record belongs to a study of blood T cell repertoires in COVID-19. About the research overall: Both acute and convalescent COVID-19 samples were obtained from the United States, Italy and Spain. The analysed material was cDNA or gDNA that came from T cells, B-cell-depleted T cells, or PBMCs.

Repertoires were generated with immunoSEQ multiplex PCR, while TCRdb's copy carries only in-frame clones and drops some. The repertoire holds 65,000 to 95,000 clones, about 88% seen once, with approximately 10% in the top ten. Sequencing was carried out using peripheral blood. The chain employs TRBV30 and TRBJ1-6; 9 bases are a match to TRBD1. The sequence was obtained from an elderly man with acute or convalescent COVID-19. The chain's CDR3 is CAWSITGGLYNSPLHF. CDR3 DNA: TGTGCCTGGAGTATCACAGGGGGCCTGTATAATTCACCCCTCCACTTT.